The count of the clone carrying this T cell receptor beta chain is one. These data are taken from a study of shared clonotypes between healthy human individuals. The CDR3 is 16 amino acids. V was cut by 1 base and J by 5 bases, with 16 bases left in between. The germline CDR1 and CDR2 sequences are SEHNR and FQNEAQ (reference sequence). Clones were read by immunoSEQ multiplex PCR, and TCRdb kept only the in-frame ones, dropping some. Of about 480,000 clones in the sample, about three quarters were seen once. The chain couples TRBV7-9 to TRBJ2-3, with D unclear. This clonotype originated in a woman in her forties in good health. Some clones in this sample may be carry-over from other donors' samples. The sample was PBMCs. The CDR3 loop is CASSLGSDSAGDTQYF. DNA of the CDR3: TGTGCCAGCAGCTTAGGCTCAGACTCCGCAGGAGATACGCAGTATTTT.